The 18 T cell receptor beta chains given below trace back to one sample, sequenced in a study of cytomegalovirus exposure and HLA in healthy donors listed by TCRdb under 2017. The receptor library was made with the immunoSEQ multiplex PCR assay. The multiplex PCR relied on a mix of 60 forward primers for TCR Vbeta segments and 13 reverse primers for TCR Jbeta segments. In its TCRdb copy, this immuneACCESS table keeps in-frame sequences only and misses some clones. Where compared with another copy, unresolved V genes explain less than half of these, and the others have no known cause. In all, the sample holds roughly 140,000 clones, and around 77% of those were seen once. Together, the top ten hold 4% to 6% of the sample. Sequencing was carried out using PBMCs. The receptors here all came from a woman aged 45-60 years in good health and CMV-seronegative.

This clone turned up a few times. The rearrangement joins TRBV7-3 to TRBJ2-3; TRBD1 aligns across 9 bases. Germline CDR1 SGHTA, CDR2 FQGTGA. This CDR3 contains 16 residues. Unmatched junction bases numbered 5, after V lost 2 bases and J lost 2 bases. CDR3 sequence reads: CASSLAGTGYTDTQYF. The CDR3 DNA sequence: TGTGCCAGCAGCTTAGCCGGGACAGGGTACACAGATACGCAGTATTTT. The whole variable domain, filled in from reference TRBV7-3 and TRBJ2-3, reads GAGVSQTPSNKVTEKGKYVELRCDPISGHTALYWYRQSLGQGPEFLIYFQGTGAADDSGLPNDRFFAVRPEGSVSTLKIQRTERGDSAVYLCASSLAGTGYTDTQYFGPGTRLTVL.

This rearrangement joins TRBV12-5 to TRBJ2-6; maybe TRBD2 (7 bases). The CDR3 spans 15 residues. V lost 7 bases, J lost 14 bases, and 24 bases lay in between. CDR1 and CDR2 from the germline V gene are LGHNT and FRNRAP. This CDR3 reads CASATSGAGAGILTF. The CDR3 DNA is TGTGCTAGTGCCACCTCGGGGGCGGGAGCGGGTATCCTGACTTTC.

The chain carries TRBV19 and TRBJ1-5; 11 nucleotides match TRBD1. There are 15 residues in the CDR3. Germline CDR1 LNHDA, CDR2 SQIVND (reference sequence). J gave up 2 bases and V 6 bases, and 3 bases lay outside the gene matches. As DNA, the CDR3 is TGTGCCAGTAGAATGGACAGGGGGCGCAATCAGCCCCAGCATTTT. Translating it yields CASRMDRGRNQPQHF.

This clone appeared once. J is TRBJ1-1 and V is TRBV10-2, with 12 bases identical to TRBD1. Trimming took 6 bases from V and 1 from J; bases not matched to a gene: 0. Germline values: CDR1 WSHSY, CDR2 SAAADI. This CDR3 has 14 residues. CDR3 in amino acids: CASRGQGANTEAFF. CDR3 nucleotide sequence: TGCGCCAGCAGGGGACAGGGGGCGAACACTGAAGCTTTCTTT.

The chain links TRBV7-2 to TRBJ2-3; 7 bases are shared with TRBD2. The CDR3 spans 15 residues. The trim removed 6 bases at V and 4 bases at J, leaving 10 bases unmatched. Germline V gene sequence: CDR1 SGHTA, CDR2 FQGNSA. The CDR3 DNA follows: TGTGCCAGCAGTCCTAACGGGGGAGGGGCAGATACGCAGTATTTT. This codes for CASSPNGGGADTQYF.

This sequence joins TRBV19 and TRBJ2-1; maybe TRBD2 (6 bases). Germline lookup yields CDR1 LNHDA and CDR2 SQIVND (reference sequence). The CDR3 is made up of 14 amino acids. The germline V and J ends were trimmed by 5 bases and 7 bases, with 15 bases remaining between them. CDR3 loop: CASSWGTYENEQFF. CDR3 DNA sequence: TGTGCCAGTAGTTGGGGGACTTATGAGAATGAGCAGTTCTTC.

This chain joins TRBV7-9 and TRBJ2-2; no clear D. The CDR3 loop spans 14 amino acids. In germline, CDR1 is SEHNR, CDR2 FQNEAQ (reference sequence). The germline V and J ends were trimmed by 4 bases and 1 base, with 7 bases remaining between them. The CDR3 loop is CASSSKQNTGELFF. DNA of the CDR3: TGTGCCAGCAGCTCCAAACAGAACACCGGGGAGCTGTTTTTT.

This chain connects TRBV10-3 to TRBJ2-6; tentative D call: TRBD2 (6 bases). The CDR3 has 16 amino acids. Between the trimmed V and J ends, which lost 2 bases and 1 base, there was a span of 9 bases. Per germline, CDR1 ENHRY and CDR2 SYGVKD. CDR3 coding DNA: TGTGCCATCAGTGAGCCAAGCGGGTCTGGGGCCAACGTCCTGACTTTC. It encodes CAISEPSGSGANVLTF.

The rearrangement uses TRBV18 and TRBJ2-7, with a weak D call TRBD2 (6 bases). The CDR3 totals 13 residues. Germline V gene sequence: CDR1 KGHSH, CDR2 LQKENI. V gave up 3 bases and J gave up 3 bases, with 9 bases separating them. The CDR3: CASSPGGFYEQYF. The CDR3 DNA follows: TGTGCCAGCTCACCCGGGGGTTTCTACGAGCAGTACTTC.

The chain combines TRBV6-1 with TRBJ1-4; 8 nucleotides agree with TRBD1. Germline CDR1 is MNHNS and CDR2 is SASEGT. This CDR3 region has 16 residues. V lost 3 bases, J lost 8 bases, and 11 bases stayed unmatched. CDR3 sequence: CASSDGTGSFREKLFF. The CDR3, as DNA: TGTGCCAGCAGTGACGGGACAGGTTCCTTTAGGGAAAAACTGTTTTTT.

The rearrangement joins TRBV27 to TRBJ2-7, with 7 positions matching TRBD2. V was pared by 10 bases and J by 4 bases, with 13 bases of the junction left unmatched. CDR1 MNHEY and CDR2 SMNVEV come from the germline V gene (reference sequence). This CDR3 has 14 residues. CDR3 bases: TGTGCCACAGGCCCCAGGGAGGGGATTTACGAGCAGTACTTC. This sequence encodes CATGPREGIYEQYF.

The CDR3 DNA sequence: TGTGCCAGCAGCTTTAGGGGTGGCACTGAAGCTTTCTTT. It codes for CASSFRGGTEAFF. The chain couples TRBV11-2 to TRBJ1-1; TRBD1 might be the D (5 bases). CDR1 is SGHAT and CDR2 is FQNNGV in the germline V gene. Trimming took 3 bases from V and 4 from J, leaving 9 bases between them. The CDR3 is 13 amino acids.

The chain joins TRBV6-1 to TRBJ2-5; D possibly corresponds to TRBD2 (5 bases). The V end was cut by 5 bases, the J end by 5 bases, with 9 bases between. The germline V gene has CDR1 MNHNS and CDR2 SASEGT. The CDR3 extends over 12 amino acids. In nucleotides, the CDR3 is TGTGCCAGCAGTCAACTAGGGGAGACCCAGTACTTC. It specifies CASSQLGETQYF.

The genes are TRBV5-4 and TRBJ2-7; no definite D call. V shed 0 bases and J shed 3 bases, with 7 bases lying between them. This CDR3 comprises 13 residues. The germline V gene encodes CDR1 SGHNT and CDR2 YYREEE (reference sequence). This CDR3 is CASSLDFRYEQYF. The CDR3 DNA sequence: TGTGCCAGCAGCTTGGACTTTCGCTACGAGCAGTACTTC.

This clone came up a few times. The CDR3 DNA is TGTGCCAGTAGTATACATTCCCGGGGCACTGAAGCTTTCTTT. It codes for CASSIHSRGTEAFF. The chain uses TRBV19 and TRBJ1-1; D remains ambiguous. This CDR3 has 14 residues. V lost 2 bases, J lost 4 bases, and 11 bases lay in between. Germline CDR1 is LNHDA and CDR2 is SQIVND (reference sequence).

The table lists this clone with a few counts. Here the CDR3 reads CASSTPGQVNNEQFF. The DNA for the CDR3 is TGCGCCAGCAGCACCCCGGGACAGGTTAACAATGAGCAGTTCTTC. The chain has TRBV5-1 and TRBJ2-1; 8 bases align to TRBD1. Per germline, CDR1 SGHRS and CDR2 YFSETQ. CDR3 length equals 15 residues. Losses at the gene ends were 4 bases for V and 5 bases for J; bases not matched to a gene: 8.

There are a few counts of this clone. V is TRBV5-1 and J is TRBJ1-2; 11 bases are a match to TRBD1. With 3 bases clipped from V and 1 base from J, the junction kept 5 bases outside the gene matches. Per germline, CDR1 SGHRS and CDR2 YFSETQ. This CDR3 comprises 16 residues. CDR3 sequence: CASSWDRGTFNYGYTF. The DNA of the CDR3 is TGCGCCAGCAGCTGGGACAGGGGGACTTTTAACTATGGCTACACCTTC.

This rearrangement joins TRBV4-2 to TRBJ1-6, with TRBD1 identical over 7 bases. The CDR3 is 14 residues long. The germline CDR1 and CDR2 sequences are LGHNA and YNFKEQ. With 3 bases clipped from V and 9 bases from J, the junction kept 5 bases outside the gene matches. Here the CDR3 DNA reads TGTGCCAGCAGCCAGGATGACAGGGTTTCACCCCTCCACTTT. Protein: CASSQDDRVSPLHF.